A single sample is the source of the 29 T cell receptor beta chains below, sequenced in a study of cytomegalovirus exposure and HLA in healthy donors. The PCR employed 60 Vbeta primers together with 13 Jbeta primers. TCRdb's copy holds only in-frame clones and misses some; the assay was immunoSEQ multiplex PCR. The table records about 150,000 clones, approximately 80% of them present only once. Sequenced sample: PBMCs. These receptors were collected from a woman in her forties in good health and CMV-seropositive.

The J gene is TRBJ2-2, the V gene TRBV30; 10 nucleotides align to TRBD2. This CDR3 region has 15 residues. Germline V lookup: CDR1 GTSNPN, CDR2 SVGIG (reference sequence). V shed 3 bases, J shed 6 bases, and the junction held 7 bases outside the gene matches. CDR3 loop: CAWRKRGGISGELFF. The CDR3 bases are TGTGCCTGGAGGAAGCGGGGGGGCATTTCCGGGGAGCTGTTTTTT.

The rearrangement joins TRBV15 to TRBJ2-1, with no clear D. This CDR3 comprises 13 residues. CDR1 and CDR2 from the germline V gene are LNHNV and YYDKDF (reference sequence). Trimming took off 0 bases at V and 8 bases at J, with 8 bases between the two ends. CDR3 residues: CATSRDLGHEQFF. CDR3 DNA: TGTGCCACCAGCAGAGATCTGGGCCATGAGCAGTTCTTC. The entire variable domain, with the rest obtained from reference TRBV15 and TRBJ2-1, is as follows: DAMVIQNPRYQVTQFGKPVTLSCSQTLNHNVMYWYQQKSSQAPKLLFHYYDKDFNNEADTPDNFQSRRPNTSFCFLDIRSPGLGDTAMYLCATSRDLGHEQFFGPGTRLTVL.

The chain combines TRBV28 with TRBJ1-1; the D gene is possibly TRBD1 (6 bases). Trimming stripped 3 bases from V and 5 bases from J, with 19 bases between. Looked up from germline, CDR1 is MDHEN and CDR2 is SYDVKM. This CDR3 has 16 residues. In nucleotides, the CDR3 is TGTGCCAGCAGTTTTTTTCCGGCCAGGGGAGGGACTGAAGCTTTCTTT. Translated: CASSFFPARGGTEAFF.

This clone was seen a few times. The rearrangement joins TRBV7-8 to TRBJ1-1; D uncertain. Trimming cost V 3 bases and J 9 bases, with 14 bases left between them. Germline V gene data show CDR1 as SGHVS and CDR2 as FQNEAQ. The CDR3 sequence is 13 residues long. The CDR3 sequence is CASSLWALRKAFF. CDR3 in DNA: TGTGCCAGCAGCTTGTGGGCCCTCCGGAAAGCTTTCTTT.

This clone appeared a single time. This sequence joins TRBV6-5 and TRBJ2-7, with 8 bases matching TRBD1. V was clipped by 6 bases and J by 3 bases; unmatched bases: 4. Germline-derived CDR1 and CDR2 are MNHEY and SVGAGI. This CDR3 is built from 13 residues. The CDR3 sequence: CASSQGAIYEQYF. In nucleotides, the CDR3 is TGTGCCAGCAGCCAGGGGGCCATCTACGAGCAGTACTTC.

The chain combines TRBV18 with TRBJ1-6; a weak D match, TRBD1 (5 bases). The V and J ends lost 8 bases and 10 bases respectively, with 15 bases between them. This CDR3 has 13 residues. Germline V gene data show CDR1 as KGHSH and CDR2 as LQKENI. The CDR3 is CASRLRGESPLHF. CDR3 coding DNA: TGTGCCAGCCGGCTGCGGGGGGAGTCACCCCTCCACTTT. The full variable domain, its missing parts supplied by reference TRBV18 and TRBJ1-6, is NAGVMQNPRHLVRRRGQEARLRCSPMKGHSHVYWYRQLPEEGLKFMVYLQKENIIDESGMPKERFSAEFPKEGPSILRIQQVVRGDSAAYFCASRLRGESPLHFGNGTRLTVT.

The V call is TRBV14, the J call TRBJ2-5; possibly TRBD1 for D (6 bases). This CDR3 has 14 residues. Trimming shortened V by 4 bases and J by 2 bases, and 11 bases separated the two germline ends. The germline V gene encodes CDR1 SGHDN and CDR2 FVKESK. The CDR3 DNA reads TGTGCCAGCAGCCCCAGGGGAATACAAGAGACCCAGTACTTC. Protein: CASSPRGIQETQYF.

The chain combines TRBV28 with TRBJ1-4; the match to TRBD1 covers 9 bases. The CDR3 contains 17 residues. Germline V gives CDR1 MDHEN, CDR2 SYDVKM. J lost 0 bases, V lost 5 bases, and 7 bases had no gene match. CDR3 in DNA: TGTGCCAGCAGTACTCGACAGGGGGGAACAACTAATGAAAAACTGTTTTTT. Its translation: CASSTRQGGTTNEKLFF. Combining the CDR3 with reference TRBV28 and TRBJ1-4 gives the whole variable domain DVKVTQSSRYLVKRTGEKVFLECVQDMDHENMFWYRQDPGLGLRLIYFSYDVKMKEKGDIPEGYSVSREKKERFSLILESASTNQTSMYLCASSTRQGGTTNEKLFFGSGTQLSVL.

V and J are TRBV29-1 and TRBJ1-2; D is ambiguous. Looked up from germline, CDR1 is SQVTM and CDR2 is ANQGSEA. The CDR3 runs to 11 residues. Trimming shortened V by 1 base and J by 6 bases, and 6 bases separated the two germline ends. CDR3 DNA: TGCAGCGTTGAAGGTATAGATGGCTACACCTTC. Encoded protein: CSVEGIDGYTF.

On this clone itself: Compared with germline, one end of the junction differs, possibly owing to a read error. The chain joins TRBV6-6 to TRBJ2-6; 7 bases align to TRBD1. The CDR3 runs 14 residues. The germline CDR1 and CDR2 sequences are MNHNY and SVGAGI (reference sequence). CDR3 loop: CASWDSSGANGLTF. CDR3 in DNA: TGTGCCAGCTGGGACAGCTCTGGGGCCAACGGCCTGACTTTC.

About this clone itself: A read error may produce the germline difference seen at one junction end. The chain links TRBV4-3 to TRBJ2-7, with a possible D match to TRBD2 (5 bases). Germline-derived CDR1 and CDR2 are LGHNA and YSLEER. There are 13 residues in the CDR3. The CDR3 reads CASSKDGGYEQYF. The CDR3 DNA reads TGCGCCAGCAGCAAAGATGGAGGCTACGAGCAGTACTTC.

This clone came up a few times. CDR3 nucleotide sequence: TGTGCCAGCAGCCCGGGGTGGGACAATCAGCCCCAGCATTTT. This encodes CASSPGWDNQPQHF. The chain joins TRBV6-5 to TRBJ1-5; no clear D. This CDR3 spans 14 amino acids. The V and J ends lost 6 bases and 3 bases respectively, with 12 bases between them. Germline CDR1 reads MNHEY; CDR2 reads SVGAGI.

The CDR3 loop reads CATKEAGANEKLFF. The CDR3 DNA follows: TGTGCCACCAAGGAGGCAGGGGCTAATGAAAAACTGTTTTTT. The chain joins TRBV10-3 to TRBJ1-4, with a weak D call TRBD1 (6 bases). The CDR3 has 14 amino acids. V was pared by 10 bases and J by 3 bases, with 15 bases between. From germline, CDR1 is ENHRY and CDR2 SYGVKD.

The genes are TRBV30 and TRBJ1-4; TRBD1 matches 7 bases. Germline V gene data show CDR1 as GTSNPN and CDR2 as SVGIG (reference sequence). The trim removed 3 bases at V and 4 bases at J, leaving 5 bases unmatched. This CDR3 has 14 residues. This CDR3 reads CAWRMSGGNEKLFF. The CDR3 DNA is TGTGCCTGGAGGATGTCAGGGGGTAATGAAAAACTGTTTTTT.

With respect to this clone: One end of the junction does not line up with germline, which may come from a read error. V and J are TRBV7-9 and TRBJ1-3; D ambiguous. The CDR3 is made up of 14 amino acids. The germline CDR1 and CDR2 sequences are SEHNR and FQNEAQ (reference sequence). CDR3 nucleotide sequence: TGTTCCAGCAGTCCTACATCGGGTTTATACACCATATATTTT. As protein: CSSSPTSGLYTIYF.

This chain connects TRBV10-3 to TRBJ1-4; 10 positions match TRBD1. Trimming removed 5 bases from V and 8 bases from J; junction bases left unmatched: 14. This CDR3 contains 17 residues. Germline-derived CDR1 and CDR2 are ENHRY and SYGVKD. CDR3 sequence (DNA): TGTGCCATCAGTACGGGACAGGGGAAGGGTCTAGCGGAAAAACTGTTTTTT. It is translated as CAISTGQGKGLAEKLFF.

Here the CDR3 DNA reads TGTGCCAGTGCTTACGGGGGAAGGTCACCCCTCCACTTT. Its translation is CASAYGGRSPLHF. The V and J genes are TRBV19 and TRBJ1-6; maybe TRBD1 (5 bases). Trimming cost V 8 bases and J 10 bases, with 15 bases left between them. The CDR3 loop spans 13 amino acids. Germline V gene data show CDR1 as LNHDA and CDR2 as SQIVND (reference sequence).

This sequence joins TRBV5-1 and TRBJ1-4; 8 nucleotides line up with TRBD1. This CDR3 is 16 amino acids long. With V trimmed by 5 bases and J by 4 bases, 10 bases remained unmatched. CDR1 SGHRS and CDR2 YFSETQ come from the germline V gene. CDR3 sequence: CASRLDPGGYNEKLFF. As DNA, the CDR3 is TGCGCCAGCAGATTAGACCCAGGGGGCTATAATGAAAAACTGTTTTTT.

The rearrangement joins TRBV6-5 to TRBJ1-1; D uncertain. The CDR3 covers 15 residues. Deletions cut 5 bases from V and 7 bases from J, with 20 bases between. The germline V gene has CDR1 MNHEY and CDR2 SVGAGI. The CDR3 DNA reads as TGTGCCAGCAGTGTATCTACGGTGATTCCGGGTGAAGCTTTCTTT. Translating it yields CASSVSTVIPGEAFF.

This chain links TRBV6-5 with TRBJ1-4, with a weak D call TRBD1 (6 bases). The CDR3 sequence is 14 residues long. Germline CDR1 is MNHEY and CDR2 is SVGAGI. Deletions cut 6 bases from V and 8 bases from J, with 16 bases between. CDR3 in amino acids: CASSPRGGDEKLFF. The CDR3 DNA sequence: TGTGCCAGCAGCCCCAGAGGGGGGGACGAAAAACTGTTTTTT.

The V gene is TRBV9, the J gene TRBJ2-4; 7 positions match TRBD1. V lost 0 bases and J lost 4; bases outside the gene matches: 4. Germline CDR1 SGDLS, CDR2 YYNGEE. The CDR3 loop spans 15 amino acids. The CDR3 region has the DNA TGTGCCAGCAGCGTAGGGGGGACAGAGAAAAACATTCAGTACTTC. Translating gives CASSVGGTEKNIQYF.

This rearrangement joins TRBV28 to TRBJ2-3, with 7 bases fitting TRBD1. Germline V gene sequence: CDR1 MDHEN, CDR2 SYDVKM. V lost 10 bases and J lost 4; bases outside the gene matches: 17. CDR3 length equals 16 residues. As DNA, the CDR3 is TGTGCCACAGAGACGCGGACAGGTCGAGGGGCAGATACGCAGTATTTT. It is translated as CATETRTGRGADTQYF.

This chain joins TRBV27 and TRBJ2-7; 9 bases match TRBD1. Germline assignment: CDR1 MNHEY and CDR2 SMNVEV (reference sequence). The CDR3 is made up of 15 amino acids. The J segment lost 2 bases and the V segment lost 5 bases, leaving 7 bases of the junction unmatched. CDR3 sequence: CASSTRDRAPYEQYF. In DNA form, the CDR3 reads TGTGCCAGCAGTACGAGGGACAGGGCGCCCTACGAGCAGTACTTC.

This clone appeared a few times. V usage is TRBV7-2 and J usage is TRBJ2-2, with a weak D call TRBD2 (7 bases). V lost 7 bases and J lost 1, with 16 bases in between. Germline lookup yields CDR1 SGHTA and CDR2 FQGNSA. The CDR3 runs 16 residues. Here the CDR3 DNA reads TGTGCCAGCAACTTGGGGGGGGCAGGGAACACCGGGGAGCTGTTTTTT. Residues: CASNLGGAGNTGELFF.

The chain recombines TRBV6-6 with TRBJ1-1; 12 positions match TRBD1. Germline V lookup: CDR1 MNHNY, CDR2 SVGAGI (reference sequence). Unmatched junction bases numbered 6, after V lost 6 bases and J lost 4 bases. The CDR3 length is 15 residues. This chain's CDR3 is CASSPGTGGVTEAFF. The CDR3 DNA sequence: TGTGCCAGCAGCCCCGGGACAGGGGGCGTCACTGAAGCTTTCTTT.

The rearrangement joins TRBV30 to TRBJ1-2, with 9 bases identical to TRBD1. Germline V gives CDR1 GTSNPN, CDR2 SVGIG (reference sequence). Trimming took 2 bases from V and 4 from J; bases not matched to a gene: 5. This CDR3 has 14 amino acids. The CDR3 DNA is TGTGCCTGGAGTATCCGACAGGGGGGCTATGGCTACACCTTC. Its translation is CAWSIRQGGYGYTF. Combining the CDR3 with reference TRBV30 and TRBJ1-2 gives the whole variable domain SQTIHQWPATLVQPVGSPLSLECTVEGTSNPNLYWYRQAAGRGLQLLFYSVGIGQISSEVPQNLSASRPQDRQFILSSKKLLLSDSGFYLCAWSIRQGGYGYTFGSGTRLTVV.

This clone was seen only once. This rearrangement joins TRBV9 to TRBJ2-5, with 9 bases matching TRBD2. In germline, CDR1 is SGDLS, CDR2 YYNGEE. The CDR3 has 16 residues. V gave up 4 bases and J gave up 2 bases; unmatched junction bases: 9. Here the CDR3 DNA reads TGTGCCAGCAGCTGGGGGAGCGGGGGGCCGCAAGAGACCCAGTACTTC. This encodes CASSWGSGGPQETQYF.

This clone was detected only a few times. The V gene is TRBV15, the J gene TRBJ1-4, with 10 positions matching TRBD1. Germline loops: CDR1 LNHNV, CDR2 YYDKDF (reference sequence). J lost 8 bases, V lost 0 bases, and 9 bases had no gene match. The CDR3 extends over 17 amino acids. For the CDR3, the DNA is TGTGCCACCAGCAGAGAACGACAGGGGGCCTGGAGGGAAAAACTGTTTTTT. Translated, it gives CATSRERQGAWREKLFF.

This sequence joins TRBV19 and TRBJ2-7; 10 bases are a match to TRBD1. With 4 bases clipped from V and 5 bases from J, the junction kept 2 bases outside the gene matches. Germline V lookup: CDR1 LNHDA, CDR2 SQIVND (reference sequence). The CDR3 contains 13 residues. Written as DNA, the CDR3 is TGTGCCAGTAGTAGGGACAGGGGCGACGAGCAGTACTTC. It encodes CASSRDRGDEQYF.